This T cell receptor (beta chain) was recovered during a study of cytomegalovirus exposure and HLA in healthy donors (TCRdb year 2017). Looking at the study overall: In an earlier analysis of under 750 of the donors, less than 350 Gb of sequence data and 90 million to 130 million unique TCR beta sequences from roughly 190 million T cells were reported. In a later analysis, previously published TCR beta repertoires from 500 to 750 donors were re-analyzed and high-resolution HLA genotyping was added so that TCR occurrence patterns could be studied. The aim of the study was to test whether cataloging public T cell receptors could identify signatures of past pathogen exposure. Donor age, sex, ethnicity and CMV serostatus were compiled together with the repertoire data. The number of typed donors differed by locus: about 620-640 for A, B, C, DRB1 and DQB1; 522 for DQA1; 606 for DPA1; and about 450 for DPB1. About 320 gigabases of sequencing data and tens of millions of unique TCR sequences were included in an early release covering several hundred HLA-typed donors. An earlier analysis of 500 to 650 of the donors applied high-throughput TCR beta sequencing to assess whether each TCR beta V gene segment acted as functional or pseudogenic. Class I and class II HLA loci were covered by the typing at four-digit resolution. Of the 398 genotyped donors, around 81% fell in the genetic ancestry cluster associated with self-reported Caucasian donors. High-throughput TCR immunosequencing, statistical association of individual TCRs with disease status, and machine learning were combined to predict cytomegalovirus infection status. A later genetic analysis used genome-wide SNP genotypes for about 65% of the roughly 670 donors, treating that subset as a discovery cohort. A handful of DR-DQ haplotypes were handled as single units for association and clustering because linkage in the cohort was strong. Along with the approximately 650-subject first cohort, a separate validation cohort of over a hundred different subjects was used. The study used immunosequencing to profile the T cell repertoires of about 670 subjects and linked those repertoires to cytomegalovirus serostatus. Rather than using new phenotypic data, the later analysis identified candidate immune exposures from TCR beta sequences and from how often those sequences occurred across donors. All discovery cohort repertoires had been generated using a single sequencing platform. Among some 400 genotyped donors of the cohort, an average of about 240,000 unique TCR beta nucleotide sequences was sequenced per donor, of which roughly 17% were non-productive.

Details on this clone: Its antigen remains undetermined. No much larger clonotype is one base removed from it; base qualities were not supplied.

Library method: the immunoSEQ multiplex PCR assay. For the multiplex PCR, a mixture combining 60 forward primers for TCR Vbeta segments and 13 reverse primers for TCR Jbeta segments was used. A multiplex PCR assay on genomic DNA amplified the CDR3 region of rearranged TCR beta genes. The Illumina HiSeq System was used to sequence the amplified TCR beta libraries as 87-base-pair reads. The original methods were these. A later analysis tallied 70 million to 100 million unique TCR beta chains across the 666 repertoires, and 10 million to 11 million of those chains were shared by two or more donors. Raw reads were error-corrected and collapsed into unique sequences with a nearest-neighbor algorithm that merged closely related sequences to remove PCR and sequencing errors. CDR3 sequences were aligned to IMGT reference sequences to assign V, D and J gene segments. For a sequence to be retained, a match of at least six nucleotides was required to both a V gene segment and a J gene segment. A rearrangement was called productive if the CDR3 had no stop codons and remained in frame with V and J, and every other rearrangement was called non-productive. CDR3 was defined by IMGT convention, running from the second conserved V-encoded cysteine to the conserved J-encoded phenylalanine. The earlier analysis of about 590 of the donors excluded sequences that lacked an unambiguous match to a single V gene segment. In an earlier analysis of several hundred of the donors, V segments were called functional above 56.7% productive rearrangements and were called segregating when the between-donor standard deviation exceeded 5%. A statistical classification framework was built for diagnosing cytomegalovirus status from the catalog of TCR beta chain sequences. A later analysis assigned V and J genes by comparing TCR nucleotide sequences with IMGT/GENE-DB human TR gene sequences. In a later analysis, CDR3 sequences and most-parsimonious VDJ recombination scenarios were assigned using the TCRdist pipeline. In a later analysis, every TCR beta chain was defined by the combination of its CDR3 amino acid sequence and its V-gene family, and reads without a unique V-gene family were dropped. In a later analysis, 500 to 700 highly shared, low-generation-probability nucleotide sequences were removed to address suspected cross-contamination and a sequencing artifact. A later analysis calculated a clonal expansion index for each public chain from normalized within-repertoire ranks of inferred template counts. A later analysis computed generation probabilities with a VDJ recombination model fitted to out-of-frame rearrangements, and checked the results against IGoR. A later analysis scored TCR-TCR, TCR-HLA and TCR-CMV co-occurrence with hypergeometric tests, applying a repertoire-size bias correction to TCR pairs. A later analysis estimated false discovery rates by permuting HLA or CMV assignments 20 times. In a later analysis, co-occurring TCRs were grouped with DBSCAN, and TCRdist sequence similarity was added when clustering was performed within HLA-allele-positive subsets. Repertoires with fewer than 30,000 or more than 120,000 public chains, plus five repertoires with anomalous nucleotide sharing, were excluded from co-occurrence clustering. Imported from immuneACCESS, the table was reduced by TCRdb to in-frame sequences with V and J called. These copies leave out some clones; in studies compared against another copy, an unresolved V gene accounts for under half, and the cause of the remainder is not known. That table supplies the V and J calls and clone size; D and trimming were determined from the DNA. Present in this sample are 150,000 to 200,000 clones, about 80% of which were seen just once. The top ten clonotypes cover 2% to 2.5% of the sample.

The cohort consisted of hundreds of healthy bone marrow donors. At the time of sampling, all cohort members were nominally healthy, though unrecorded immune exposures were likely present. The donor was CMV seronegative and was included in the group of 352 seronegative cohort members. A peripheral blood sample was provided by each donor, and peripheral blood mononuclear cells were used for TCR beta sequencing. Genomic DNA was extracted from the blood cell samples with the Qiagen DNeasy Blood Extraction Kit. General study outcomes and caveats: In a later analysis, 15,000 to 20,000 TCR beta sequences were associated with specific HLA alleles at a false discovery rate of 0.05. The earlier analysis of a few hundred of the donors excluded 15 to 20 rarely observed V segments, including chromosome 9 orphons, because counts were too low. Because HLA typing was unavailable for some donors at each locus, only the typed subset was used in association tests. A further reported finding was that TCR beta sequences accurately predicted the HLA-A and HLA-B alleles for most subjects in the first cohort. A later genetic analysis associated a missense DCLRE1C variant with V-gene and J-gene trimming of TCR beta chains, and an independent cohort replicated the association. Cytomegalovirus status was reported to be diagnosed by the classifier with high specificity and sensitivity in both the original and validation cohorts. In a later analysis, the rate of TCR association differed among HLA loci, with DRB1 alleles having the most associated TCRs and HLA-C alleles having the fewest. Roughly uniform sequencing depth across donors was assumed in presence/absence analyses, although this assumption may not hold. According to a later genetic analysis, donors in an Asian-associated ancestry cluster had fewer N-insertions in productive TCRs than the approximately 690-donor mean. For the cohort, immune exposure information was limited to CMV serostatus. Linkage disequilibrium might explain the correlated functional status among segregating V segments, but an unknown experimental factor could not be excluded. In a later analysis, most CMV-associated TCR beta chains were found to appear HLA-restricted, with HLA associations seemingly driven largely by CMV exposure. In an earlier analysis of some 640 of the donors, most TCR beta V segments were observed in productive rearrangements about 90% or about 30% of the time, broadly matching IMGT annotations. Assigning TCR associations to individual alleles was difficult when HLA alleles, especially DR and DQ, strongly co-occurred. A total of about 150 TCR beta chains were listed by the study as associated with cytomegalovirus. Most TCR sequences were seen in very few donors, while some public TCRs were found in many individuals. It was suggested by the authors that the approach could potentially be generalized to other disease states and immunological phenotypes. In a later analysis, HLA-associated TCR beta chains showed more clonal expansion and lower generation probabilities than non-associated chains that were equally common. The cohort was sequenced for TCR beta chains only, and without alpha or paired-chain data the features that could be detected were limited. The sequencing pipeline was judged likely to have produced a cluster of highly shared sequence variants as a technical artifact. Some IMGT-functional V segments, including TRBV6-2 and TRBV6-3, could not be told apart with the 87-base-pair reads, so those segments were excluded. Several of the top co-occurrence clusters appeared to be linked to parvovirus B19, influenza, CMV and Epstein-Barr virus, according to a later analysis. In vitro tests confirmed that a few of the cytomegalovirus-associated TCR beta chains recognize cytomegalovirus antigens.

Trimmed from V: 3 bases; trimmed from J: 2 bases; junction bases lacking a gene match: 6. CDR1 SNHLY and CDR2 FYNNEI were looked up in the germline V gene. Spanning cysteine to phenylalanine, the CDR3 consists of 16 amino acids. Just CDR3 DNA is preserved here, 48 bases in frame from base 1. Sequenced material: PBMCs. This receptor was taken from a woman aged 25 to 39 in good health and CMV-seronegative. The sequence links TRBV2 to TRBJ2-1, and 8 junctional nucleotides match TRBD2. The DNA is as follows: TGTGCCAGCAGTGACCCCACTAGCGGCACCTACAATGAGCAGTTCTTC. The resulting protein is CASSDPTSGTYNEQFF.